This T cell receptor (beta chain) is drawn from a study of blood T cell repertoires in COVID-19. Turning to the study itself: COVID-19 samples, acute and convalescent, were from the United States, Italy and Spain. From T cells, B-cell-depleted T cells, or PBMCs came the material, which was cDNA or gDNA.

Per the authors' pipeline: How many nucleated cells were present was estimated from reference gene primer amplification. This table comes from immunoSEQ multiplex PCR, and its TCRdb copy is limited to in-frame clones, with some not included. The DNA gave D and trimming, while V, J and clone size come from that table. Counted here are 250,000 or so clones, 89% occurring once; the ten biggest clones make up about 4.6%. Trimming stripped 7 bases from V and 1 base from J, with 4 bases between. The CDR3 is made up of 11 amino acids. Sequenced: peripheral blood. The genes are TRBV12-3 or TRBV12-4 and TRBJ1-1; D ambiguous. The receptor was derived from a woman in her forties who had recovered from COVID-19. CDR3 bases: TGTGCCAGCACAAAGAACACTGAAGCTTTCTTT. Protein: CASTKNTEAFF.